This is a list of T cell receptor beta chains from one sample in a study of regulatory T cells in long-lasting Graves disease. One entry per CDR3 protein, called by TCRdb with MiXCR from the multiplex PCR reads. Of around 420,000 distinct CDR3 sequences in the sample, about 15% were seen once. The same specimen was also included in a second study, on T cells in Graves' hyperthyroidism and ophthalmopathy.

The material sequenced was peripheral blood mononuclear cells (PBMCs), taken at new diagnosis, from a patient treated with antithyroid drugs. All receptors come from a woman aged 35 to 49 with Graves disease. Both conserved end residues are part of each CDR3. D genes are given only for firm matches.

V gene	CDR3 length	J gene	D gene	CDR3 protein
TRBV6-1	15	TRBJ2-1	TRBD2	CASSETAGGYNEQFF
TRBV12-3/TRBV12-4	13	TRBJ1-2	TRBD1	CASSSNRGRGYTF
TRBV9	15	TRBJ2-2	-	CASSTRQENTGELFF
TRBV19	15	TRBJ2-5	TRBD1	CASSITGTDQETQYF
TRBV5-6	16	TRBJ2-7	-	CASSSLGEGASYEQYF
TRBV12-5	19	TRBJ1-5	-	CASGLVLGALQHGNQPQHF
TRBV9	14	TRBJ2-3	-	CASSGRGFADTQYF
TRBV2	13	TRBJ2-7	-	CASSEGRFYEQYF
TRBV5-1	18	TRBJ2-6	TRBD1	CASSLRTGPSSGANVLTF
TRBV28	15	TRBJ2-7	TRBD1	CASRQRTGRGYEQYF
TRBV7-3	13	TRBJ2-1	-	CASSLIGGTPSFF
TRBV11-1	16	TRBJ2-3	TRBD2	CASSLRTSGSRDTQYF
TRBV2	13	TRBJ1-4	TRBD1	CASSETGAEKLFF
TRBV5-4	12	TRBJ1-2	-	CASGGEGGGYTF
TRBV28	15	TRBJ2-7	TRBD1	CASSLYRGQGGEQYF
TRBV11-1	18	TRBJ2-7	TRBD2	CASSPVGTSGRTPREQYF
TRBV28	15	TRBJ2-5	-	CASSLFFGEEETQYF
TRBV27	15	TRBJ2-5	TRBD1	CASSFWTGAQETQYF
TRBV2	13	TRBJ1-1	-	CARSDGPNTEAFF
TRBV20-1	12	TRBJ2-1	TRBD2	CSAYRGDNEQFF
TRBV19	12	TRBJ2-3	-	CASSISQDTQYF
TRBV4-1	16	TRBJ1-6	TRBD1	CASSLQGFANNSPLHF
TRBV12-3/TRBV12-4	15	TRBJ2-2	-	CANLPWLPGTGELFF
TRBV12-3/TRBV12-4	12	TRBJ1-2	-	CASSDFPYGYTF
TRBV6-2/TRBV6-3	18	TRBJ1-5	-	CASSYPGHQIVFNQPQHF
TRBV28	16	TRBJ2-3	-	CASSSPTRRGTDTQYF
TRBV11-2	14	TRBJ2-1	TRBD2	CASSKQRENNEQFF
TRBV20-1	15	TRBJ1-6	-	CSARGQGSYNSPLHF
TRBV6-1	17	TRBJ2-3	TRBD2	CASSVQLAGEAGDTQYF